Presented here are 14 T cell receptor beta chains from one specimen sequenced in a study of OX40 agonist ivuxolimab in advanced cancers. Libraries were prepared by immunoSEQ multiplex PCR; TCRdb keeps only in-frame clonotypes and omits some of them. The data contain 60,000 to 75,000 clones, about 90% of them singletons. Sample: CD4+ or CD8+ T cells sorted from blood, taken in a trial of the OX40 agonist ivuxolimab. The receptors originated from an adult with an advanced solid tumor such as melanoma, head and neck, liver or kidney cancer.

The V call is TRBV7-2, the J call TRBJ2-7; D might be TRBD1 (6 bases). Germline V gene lookup returns CDR1 SGHTA and CDR2 FQGNSA. V lost 4 bases and J lost 7, with 11 bases in between. This CDR3 contains 12 residues. The CDR3 region has the DNA TGTGCCAGCAGCTACTCTGGGACAGAGCAGTACTTC. Amino acids: CASSYSGTEQYF.

CDR3 in amino acids: CASSLATGASNQPQHF. The CDR3 DNA follows: TGTGCCAGCAGCTTAGCGACAGGGGCTAGCAATCAGCCCCAGCATTTT. The J gene is TRBJ1-5, the V gene TRBV7-6; 8 nucleotides agree with TRBD1. This CDR3 is built from 16 residues. Looked up from germline, CDR1 is SGHVS and CDR2 is FNYEAQ. Trimming at V came to 0 bases and at J to 0 bases, leaving 1 base not matched to a gene.

This clone was recorded only once. The chain joins TRBV9 to TRBJ2-1; the D is unclear. V was cut by 4 bases and J by 3 bases, with 14 bases left in between. The CDR3 has 15 amino acids. CDR1 and CDR2 (germline): SGDLS, YYNGEE. The chain's CDR3 is CASSPQRSLYNEQFF. CDR3 nucleotide sequence: TGTGCCAGCAGCCCCCAGCGTTCTCTCTACAATGAGCAGTTCTTC. Based on the CDR3 plus reference TRBV9 and TRBJ2-1, the full variable domain is DSGVTQTPKHLITATGQRVTLRCSPRSGDLSVYWYQQSLDQGLQFLIQYYNGEERAKGNILERFSAQQFPDLHSELNLSSLELGDSALYFCASSPQRSLYNEQFFGPGTRLTVL.

A single count supports this clone. The chain employs TRBV6-6 and TRBJ1-5; tentatively, D is TRBD1 (6 bases). V shed 6 bases and J shed 6 bases, with 15 bases lying between them. Germline-derived CDR1 and CDR2 are MNHNY and SVGAGI (reference sequence). The CDR3 consists of 14 residues. CDR3 loop: CASSKDRGGQPQHF. The CDR3 coding sequence is TGTGCCAGCAGCAAGGACAGAGGCGGTCAGCCCCAGCATTTT.

This clone has only one observation. CDR3 amino acids: CASSYSPLGDQPQHF. The CDR3 DNA reads as TGTGCCAGCAGCTACTCCCCGCTGGGGGATCAGCCCCAGCATTTT. The chain recombines TRBV9 with TRBJ1-5; D perhaps matches TRBD1 (5 bases). The CDR3 runs to 15 residues. Germline values: CDR1 SGDLS, CDR2 YYNGEE. Between the trimmed V and J ends, which lost 4 bases and 5 bases, there was a span of 16 bases.

This clone was seen once. The rearrangement links TRBV18 to TRBJ2-7; D uncertain. V shed 3 bases and J shed 4 bases, with 16 bases lying between them. Per germline, CDR1 KGHSH and CDR2 LQKENI. This CDR3 contains 15 residues. The CDR3 DNA is TGTGCCAGCTCACCCCCTTCCGGAGCTGGGTACGAGCAGTACTTC. Translation: CASSPPSGAGYEQYF.

The V call is TRBV23-1, the J call TRBJ2-4, with 9 bases matching TRBD2. TRBV23-1 is treated as an ORF (open reading frame) with a function not yet certain. This CDR3 spans 18 amino acids. The V gene end was trimmed by 0 bases and the J gene end by 3 bases; junction bases not matched to a gene: 9. Here the CDR3 DNA reads TGCGCCAGCAGTCAATCCCTGGAGCTAGCGGGGATCAAAAACATTCAGTACTTC. Its protein is CASSQSLELAGIKNIQYF.

This clone appeared a single time. The V call is TRBV10-3, the J call TRBJ2-1, with D perhaps given as TRBD1 or TRBD2 (6 bases each). CDR1 and CDR2 (germline): ENHRY, SYGVKD. CDR3 length: 15 residues. Trimming shortened V by 0 bases and J by 8 bases, and 14 bases separated the two germline ends. The CDR3 sequence: CAISESNGRGHEQFF. Here the CDR3 DNA reads TGTGCCATCAGTGAGTCGAATGGCCGGGGGCATGAGCAGTTCTTC.

The V call is TRBV7-8, the J call TRBJ2-6, with 8 bases lining up with TRBD1. CDR1 and CDR2 from the germline V gene are SGHVS and FQNEAQ. The CDR3 covers 16 residues. After removal of 6 bases from V and 4 bases from J, the junction contained 8 bases not matched to a gene. The CDR3 loop is CASRPTGASGANVLTF. The DNA of the CDR3 is TGTGCCAGCAGACCGACAGGGGCCTCCGGGGCCAACGTCCTGACTTTC.

The chain carries TRBV28 and TRBJ2-3; 7 positions match TRBD2. The CDR3 covers 13 residues. Germline CDR1 reads MDHEN; CDR2 reads SYDVKM. Unmatched junction bases numbered 7, after V lost 5 bases and J lost 8 bases. The CDR3: CASSTGLVGTQYF. The CDR3 nucleotides read TGTGCCAGCAGTACTGGACTAGTCGGTACGCAGTATTTT.

The CDR3 region has the DNA TGTGCCAGTAGTGAGCGGGCCCGGAACACCGGGGAGCTGTTTTTT. Residues: CASSERARNTGELFF. This chain uses TRBV19 with TRBJ2-2, with D possibly matching TRBD2 (6 bases). Germline loops: CDR1 LNHDA, CDR2 SQIVND (reference sequence). The V end was cut by 5 bases, the J end by 1 base, with 11 bases between. The CDR3 is 15 amino acids. Variable domain in full (rest from reference TRBV19 and TRBJ2-2): DGGITQSPKYLFRKEGQNVTLSCEQNLNHDAMYWYRQDPGQGLRLIYYSQIVNDFQKGDIAEGYSVSREKKESFPLTVTSAQKNPTAFYLCASSERARNTGELFFGEGSRLTVL.

The chain is built from TRBV5-1 and TRBJ2-1, with 10 bases that match TRBD2. This CDR3 is built from 15 residues. J lost 5 bases, V lost 1 base, and 3 bases had no gene match. The germline V gene encodes CDR1 SGHRS and CDR2 YFSETQ. The CDR3 region is CASSLPSGSHNEQFF. CDR3 nucleotides: TGCGCCAGCAGCTTGCCTAGCGGGAGCCACAATGAGCAGTTCTTC.

The CDR3 coding sequence is TGTGCCAGCAGTGAGGAGGTCGGAGGGTACAATGAGCAGTTCTTC. It is translated as CASSEEVGGYNEQFF. This chain connects TRBV6-4 to TRBJ2-1, with D possibly matching TRBD2 (6 bases). The CDR3 contains 15 residues. V lost 3 bases and J 4 bases, leaving 13 bases between the germline ends. In germline, CDR1 is MRHNA, CDR2 SNTAGT.

The gene calls are TRBV7-6 and TRBJ2-5; tentatively, D is TRBD1 (7 bases). The V end was cut by 3 bases, the J end by 4 bases, with 24 bases between. The length of the CDR3 is 18 residues. Germline V gene lookup returns CDR1 SGHVS and CDR2 FNYEAQ. CDR3 residues: CASSLVYAGQTPRETQYF. The CDR3 coding sequence is TGTGCCAGCAGCTTGGTGTATGCGGGACAGACCCCCCGAGAGACCCAGTACTTC.